The text below deals with one T cell receptor (beta chain). Sample time point: cycle 4 day 1 (C4D1), after 5 to 7 weeks of nivolumab. Each patient experienced a relapse that followed autologous stem cell transplantation, and brentuximab vedotin exposure varied. The data stem from a study of PD-1 blockade in classical Hodgkin lymphoma. V shed 5 bases and J shed 5 bases, with 10 bases lying between them. Germline CDR1 is MNHEY and CDR2 is SMNVEV (reference sequence). The CDR3 length is 13 residues. Data came from immunoSEQ multiplex PCR; TCRdb stores just in-frame clones and leaves some out. The table lists roughly 50,000 clones, around 87% of them singletons.

The source material was peripheral blood mononuclear cells (PBMCs), sampled before the fourth cycle of nivolumab. The TCR sequence derives from a human donor with classical Hodgkin lymphoma. The chain carries TRBV27 and TRBJ2-1; D ambiguous. CDR3 in amino acids: CASSPVDDNEQFF. The CDR3 nucleotides are TGTGCCAGCAGTCCCGTGGACGACAATGAGCAGTTCTTC.